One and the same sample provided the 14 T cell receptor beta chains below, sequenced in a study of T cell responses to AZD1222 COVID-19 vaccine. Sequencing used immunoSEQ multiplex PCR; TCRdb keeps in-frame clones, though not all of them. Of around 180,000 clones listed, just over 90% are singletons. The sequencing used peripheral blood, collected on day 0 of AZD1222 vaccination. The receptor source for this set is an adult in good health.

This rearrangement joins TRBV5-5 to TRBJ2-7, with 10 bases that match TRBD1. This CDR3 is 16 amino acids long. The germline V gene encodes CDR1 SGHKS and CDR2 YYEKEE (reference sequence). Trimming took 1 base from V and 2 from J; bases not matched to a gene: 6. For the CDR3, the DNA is TGTGCCAGCAGCTTGCAATCTGGGACAGGGGCCTACGAGCAGTACTTC. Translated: CASSLQSGTGAYEQYF.

The CDR3 sequence: CASSLGFGGALYGYTF. The CDR3, as DNA: TGTGCCAGCAGCTTAGGTTTTGGGGGAGCCCTCTATGGCTACACCTTC. V is TRBV7-9 and J is TRBJ1-2, with D maybe TRBD1 (5 bases). Germline CDR1 and CDR2: SEHNR and FQNEAQ (reference sequence). The CDR3 extends over 16 amino acids. V lost 1 base, J lost 4 bases, and 16 bases lay in between.

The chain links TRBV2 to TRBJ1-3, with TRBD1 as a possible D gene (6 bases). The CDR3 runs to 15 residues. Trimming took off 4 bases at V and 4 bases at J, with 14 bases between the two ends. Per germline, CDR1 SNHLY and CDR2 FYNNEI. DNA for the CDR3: TGTGCCAGCAGTGCGGCAGGGGCATCAGGAAACACCATATATTTT. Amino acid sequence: CASSAAGASGNTIYF.

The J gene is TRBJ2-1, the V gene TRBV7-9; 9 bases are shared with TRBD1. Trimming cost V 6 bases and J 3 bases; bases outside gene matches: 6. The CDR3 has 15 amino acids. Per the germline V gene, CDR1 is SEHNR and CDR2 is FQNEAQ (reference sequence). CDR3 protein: CASSYTGGFYNEQFF. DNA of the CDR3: TGTGCCAGCAGTTACACAGGGGGCTTCTACAATGAGCAGTTCTTC.

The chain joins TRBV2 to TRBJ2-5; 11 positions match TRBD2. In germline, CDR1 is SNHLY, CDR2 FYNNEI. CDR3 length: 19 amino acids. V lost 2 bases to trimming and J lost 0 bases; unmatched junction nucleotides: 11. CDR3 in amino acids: CASSETGLAENLYQETQYF. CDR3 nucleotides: TGTGCCAGCAGTGAAACGGGACTAGCGGAAAATTTGTACCAAGAGACCCAGTACTTC.

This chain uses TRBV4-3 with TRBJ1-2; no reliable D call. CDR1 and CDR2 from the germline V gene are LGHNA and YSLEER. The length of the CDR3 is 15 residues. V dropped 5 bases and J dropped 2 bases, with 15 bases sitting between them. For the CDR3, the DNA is TGCGCCAGCAGCTCCACAGCCGCTGGGAACTATGGCTACACCTTC. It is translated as CASSSTAAGNYGYTF.

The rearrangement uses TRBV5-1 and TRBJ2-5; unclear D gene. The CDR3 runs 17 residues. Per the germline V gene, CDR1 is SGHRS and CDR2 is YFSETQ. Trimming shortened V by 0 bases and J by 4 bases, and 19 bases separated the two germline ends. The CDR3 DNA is TGCGCCAGCAGCTTGGGTGGTGGGCAGGTCGGACGAGAGACCCAGTACTTC. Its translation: CASSLGGGQVGRETQYF.

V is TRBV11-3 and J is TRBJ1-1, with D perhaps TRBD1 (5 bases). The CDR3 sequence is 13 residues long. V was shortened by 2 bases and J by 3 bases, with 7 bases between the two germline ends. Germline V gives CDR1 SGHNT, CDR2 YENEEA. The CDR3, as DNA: TGTGCCAGCAGCTTATCAGGGTACACTGAAGCTTTCTTT. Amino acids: CASSLSGYTEAFF.

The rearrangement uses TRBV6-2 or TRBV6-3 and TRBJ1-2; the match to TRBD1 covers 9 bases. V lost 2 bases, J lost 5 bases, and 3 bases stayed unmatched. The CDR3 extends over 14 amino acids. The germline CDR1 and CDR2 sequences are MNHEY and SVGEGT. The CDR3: CASSYRTGDYGYTF. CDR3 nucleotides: TGTGCCAGCAGTTACCGGACAGGGGATTATGGCTACACCTTC.

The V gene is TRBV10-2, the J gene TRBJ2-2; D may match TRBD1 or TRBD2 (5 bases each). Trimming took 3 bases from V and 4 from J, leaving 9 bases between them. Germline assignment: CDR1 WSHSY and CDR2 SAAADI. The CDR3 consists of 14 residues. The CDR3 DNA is TGCGCCAGCAGTGATGGGACCATCACCGGGGAGCTGTTTTTT. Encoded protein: CASSDGTITGELFF.

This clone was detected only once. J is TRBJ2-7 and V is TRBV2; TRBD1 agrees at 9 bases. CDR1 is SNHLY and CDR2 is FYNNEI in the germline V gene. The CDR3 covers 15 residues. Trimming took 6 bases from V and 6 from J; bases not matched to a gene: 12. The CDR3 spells CASSLRGQGWGEQYF. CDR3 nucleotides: TGTGCCAGCAGCTTAAGGGGACAGGGTTGGGGCGAGCAGTACTTC.

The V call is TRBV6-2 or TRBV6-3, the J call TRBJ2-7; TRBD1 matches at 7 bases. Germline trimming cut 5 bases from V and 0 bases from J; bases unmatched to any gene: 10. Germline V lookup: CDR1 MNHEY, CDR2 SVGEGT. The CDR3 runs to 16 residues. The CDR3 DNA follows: TGTGCCAGCAGTCCCCCACGGACAGGATCCTCCTACGAGCAGTACTTC. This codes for CASSPPRTGSSYEQYF.

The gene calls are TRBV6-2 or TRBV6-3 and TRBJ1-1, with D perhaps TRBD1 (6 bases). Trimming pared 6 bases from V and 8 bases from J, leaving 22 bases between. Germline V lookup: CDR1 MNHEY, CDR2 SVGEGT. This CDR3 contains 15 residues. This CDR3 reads CASSQTRGTYGEAFF. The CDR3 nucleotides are TGTGCCAGCAGCCAAACGAGGGGGACATACGGCGAAGCTTTCTTT.

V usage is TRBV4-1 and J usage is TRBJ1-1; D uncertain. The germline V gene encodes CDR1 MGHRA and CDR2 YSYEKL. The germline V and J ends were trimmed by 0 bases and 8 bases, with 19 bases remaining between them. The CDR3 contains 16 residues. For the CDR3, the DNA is TGCGCCAGCAGCCAAGATCTCCGCGGTGGCACAGTAGAAGCTTTCTTT. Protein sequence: CASSQDLRGGTVEAFF.